This TCR beta chain originates from a study of regulatory T cells in long-lasting Graves disease. Overall study findings and caveats: Newly diagnosed disease favored TRBV20-1 and TRBJ2-1 over persistent disease.

There are a few counts of this clonotype. Its specificity is unknown. Documented time point: newly diagnosed GD, antithyroid drugs for less than 3 months. The authors made the TCR library using RNA they extracted from PBMCs. A peripheral blood sample, nine milliliters in volume, was drawn into EDTA tubes. J gave up 2 bases and V 6 bases, and 5 bases lay outside the gene matches. The CDR3 runs to 15 residues. The germline gives CDR1 MNHNS, CDR2 SASEGT. Assembly of TCR beta libraries relied on iRepertoire HTBI primers together with Arm-PCR of CDR3 regions. A single record per CDR3 protein comes from TCRdb applying MiXCR to the multiplex PCR reads. This table has roughly 420,000 distinct CDR3 sequences, around 15% appearing once. These data were likewise used in another study, on T cells in Graves' hyperthyroidism and ophthalmopathy. That source adds: An absence of ophthalmopathy progression within 18 months meant stable Graves' hyperthyroidism. Ophthalmopathy, which appeared later, was predicted by the model a median roughly 6.5 months before onset.

The material sequenced was peripheral blood mononuclear cells (PBMCs), taken at new diagnosis, from a patient treated with antithyroid drugs. The chain uses TRBV6-1 and TRBJ1-3; TRBD1 matches at 9 bases. The TCR was taken from a woman aged 45 to 65 with Graves disease. CDR3 loop: CASRDRGWTGNTIYF. In DNA, the CDR3 is TGTGCCAGCAGGGACAGGGGATGGACTGGAAACACCATATATTTT.